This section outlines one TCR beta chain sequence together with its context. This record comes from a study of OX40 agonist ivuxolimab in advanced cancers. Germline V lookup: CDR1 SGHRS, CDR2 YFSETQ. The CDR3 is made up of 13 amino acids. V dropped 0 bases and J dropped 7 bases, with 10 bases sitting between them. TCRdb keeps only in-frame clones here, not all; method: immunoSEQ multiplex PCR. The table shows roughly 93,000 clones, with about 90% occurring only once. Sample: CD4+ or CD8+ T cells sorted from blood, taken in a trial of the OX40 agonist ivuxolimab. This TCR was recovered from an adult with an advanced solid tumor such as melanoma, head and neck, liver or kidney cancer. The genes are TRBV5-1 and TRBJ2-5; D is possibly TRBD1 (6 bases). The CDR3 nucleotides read TGCGCCAGCAGCTTGGAACAGGGCGTGACCCAGTACTTC. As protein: CASSLEQGVTQYF.